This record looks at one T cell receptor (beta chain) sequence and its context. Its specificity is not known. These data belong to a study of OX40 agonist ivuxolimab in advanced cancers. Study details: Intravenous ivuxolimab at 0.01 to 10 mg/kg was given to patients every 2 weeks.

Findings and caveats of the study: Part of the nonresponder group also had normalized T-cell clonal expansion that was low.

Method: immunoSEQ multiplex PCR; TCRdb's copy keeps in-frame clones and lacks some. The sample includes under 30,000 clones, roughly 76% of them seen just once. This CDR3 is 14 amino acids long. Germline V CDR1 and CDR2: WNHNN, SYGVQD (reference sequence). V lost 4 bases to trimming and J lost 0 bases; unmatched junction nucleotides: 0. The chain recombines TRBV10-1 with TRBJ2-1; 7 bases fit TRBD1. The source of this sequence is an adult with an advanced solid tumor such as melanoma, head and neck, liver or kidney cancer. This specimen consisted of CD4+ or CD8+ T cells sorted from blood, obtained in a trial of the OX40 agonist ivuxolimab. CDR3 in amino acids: CASSGDSSYNEQFF. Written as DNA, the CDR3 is TGCGCCAGCAGTGGGGACAGCTCCTACAATGAGCAGTTCTTC.